Listed below are T cell receptor beta chains from one sample, sequenced in a study of cytomegalovirus exposure and HLA in healthy donors. Method: immunoSEQ multiplex PCR; TCRdb's copy keeps in-frame clones and lacks some. Recorded for this sample: 100,000 to 150,000 clones. Sequenced sample: PBMCs. The origin of the receptors is a man aged 35 to 55 in good health and CMV-seronegative. The CDR3 runs from the conserved cysteine through the conserved F or W. A D gene is named only where the DNA matches it firmly.

V gene: TRBV27; J gene: TRBJ2-7; D gene: -; CDR3 protein: CASRPFGTYEQYF; CDR3 DNA: TGTGCCAGCAGGCCCTTTGGCACCTACGAGCAGTACTTC
V gene: TRBV4-1; J gene: TRBJ2-4; D gene: -; CDR3 protein: CASSHPGLAKNIQYF; CDR3 DNA: TGCGCCAGCAGCCACCCGGGACTAGCCAAAAACATTCAGTACTTC
V gene: TRBV6-5; J gene: TRBJ2-1; D gene: TRBD2; CDR3 protein: CASRGDYQQFF; CDR3 DNA: TGTGCCAGCAGGGGGGACTACCAGCAGTTCTTC
V gene: TRBV7-9; J gene: TRBJ2-5; D gene: -; CDR3 protein: CASSRPGTNQETQYF; CDR3 DNA: TGTGCCAGCAGCCGCCCGGGGACAAACCAAGAGACCCAGTACTTC
V gene: TRBV5-1; J gene: TRBJ2-1; D gene: -; CDR3 protein: CASSLGDVPYNEQFF; CDR3 DNA: TGCGCCAGCAGCTTAGGGGATGTCCCCTACAATGAGCAGTTCTTC
V gene: TRBV5-5; J gene: TRBJ2-5; D gene: -; CDR3 protein: CASSRTDATGGTQYF; CDR3 DNA: TGTGCCAGCAGCCGGACAGACGCCACTGGGGGGACCCAGTACTTC
V gene: TRBV5-1; J gene: TRBJ1-3; D gene: -; CDR3 protein: CASSRQADSGNTIYF; CDR3 DNA: TGCGCCAGCAGCCGACAGGCTGACTCTGGAAACACCATATATTTT
V gene: TRBV30; J gene: TRBJ1-5; D gene: TRBD1; CDR3 protein: CAWSLTGSGNQPQHF; CDR3 DNA: TGTGCCTGGAGTTTGACAGGGTCGGGCAATCAGCCCCAGCATTTT
V gene: TRBV11-3; J gene: TRBJ2-1; D gene: TRBD2; CDR3 protein: CASCPLAGLTNEQFF; CDR3 DNA: TGTGCCAGCTGTCCCCTAGCGGGATTAACCAATGAGCAGTTCTTC
V gene: TRBV10-3; J gene: TRBJ1-2; D gene: -; CDR3 protein: CAISDGPTGYGYTF; CDR3 DNA: TGTGCCATCAGTGATGGGCCCACCGGCTATGGCTACACCTTC
V gene: TRBV7-8; J gene: TRBJ1-3; D gene: -; CDR3 protein: CASSLGEGVTGNTIYF; CDR3 DNA: TGTGCCAGCAGCTTAGGCGAGGGGGTTACTGGAAACACCATATATTTT
V gene: TRBV7-9; J gene: TRBJ2-2; D gene: TRBD1; CDR3 protein: CASSRDRGRGTGELFF; CDR3 DNA: TGTGCCAGCAGCAGGGACAGGGGTCGTGGTACCGGGGAGCTGTTTTTT
V gene: TRBV10-1; J gene: TRBJ2-5; D gene: TRBD2; CDR3 protein: CASSECARERTRETQYF; CDR3 DNA: TGCGCCAGCAGTGAATGTGCGCGGGAGAGGACCCGAGAGACCCAGTACTTC
V gene: TRBV4-1; J gene: TRBJ1-1; D gene: -; CDR3 protein: CASSQVGGEFTEAFF; CDR3 DNA: TGCGCCAGCAGCCAAGTTGGGGGGGAATTCACTGAAGCTTTCTTT
V gene: TRBV9; J gene: TRBJ1-5; D gene: -; CDR3 protein: CASSVSGVSQPQHF; CDR3 DNA: TGTGCCAGCAGCGTATCAGGGGTCAGTCAGCCCCAGCATTTT
V gene: TRBV27; J gene: TRBJ2-1; D gene: -; CDR3 protein: CASSPRRQIYNEQFF; CDR3 DNA: TGTGCCAGCAGTCCTAGGAGGCAAATCTACAATGAGCAGTTCTTC
V gene: TRBV9; J gene: TRBJ1-4; D gene: -; CDR3 protein: CASSVGARMDWQKLFF; CDR3 DNA: TGTGCCAGCAGCGTAGGGGCGCGGATGGACTGGCAAAAACTGTTTTTT
V gene: TRBV2; J gene: TRBJ2-6; D gene: TRBD1; CDR3 protein: CASNRDRGLSGANVLTF; CDR3 DNA: TGTGCCAGCAACCGGGACAGGGGACTTTCTGGGGCCAACGTCCTGACTTTC
V gene: TRBV19; J gene: TRBJ1-6; D gene: -; CDR3 protein: CASSLPNSPLHF; CDR3 DNA: TGTGCCAGTAGTCTCCCGAATTCACCCCTCCACTTT
V gene: TRBV5-3; J gene: TRBJ1-2; D gene: TRBD1; CDR3 protein: CARSRKQGAGYGYTF; CDR3 DNA: TGTGCCAGAAGCAGGAAACAGGGGGCCGGCTATGGCTACACCTTC
V gene: TRBV18; J gene: TRBJ2-3; D gene: TRBD2; CDR3 protein: CASSPPSGGPDTQYF; CDR3 DNA: TGTGCCAGCTCACCCCCTAGCGGAGGGCCAGATACGCAGTATTTT
V gene: TRBV10-1; J gene: TRBJ2-1; D gene: -; CDR3 protein: CASSESRGSYNEQFF; CDR3 DNA: TGCGCCAGCAGTGAGTCGAGAGGGAGCTACAATGAGCAGTTCTTC
V gene: TRBV5-1; J gene: TRBJ1-2; D gene: TRBD1; CDR3 protein: CASSPGQNYGYTF; CDR3 DNA: TGCGCCAGCAGCCCGGGACAGAACTATGGCTACACCTTC
V gene: TRBV6-1; J gene: TRBJ1-3; D gene: -; CDR3 protein: CASWRMGLSGNTIYF; CDR3 DNA: TGTGCCAGCTGGAGAATGGGACTCTCTGGAAACACCATATATTTT
V gene: TRBV6-1; J gene: TRBJ1-6; D gene: TRBD1; CDR3 protein: CASVGQVGSPLHF; CDR3 DNA: TGTGCCAGCGTAGGACAGGTCGGTTCACCCCTCCACTTT
V gene: TRBV27; J gene: TRBJ2-7; D gene: TRBD2; CDR3 protein: CASSGLAENYEQYF; CDR3 DNA: TGTGCCAGCAGTGGACTAGCGGAAAACTACGAGCAGTACTTC
V gene: TRBV30; J gene: TRBJ1-3; D gene: TRBD1; CDR3 protein: CAWVRDSFGNTIYF; CDR3 DNA: TGTGCCTGGGTCAGGGACAGTTTCGGAAACACCATATATTTT
V gene: TRBV7-9; J gene: TRBJ1-2; D gene: TRBD1; CDR3 protein: CASSLVNNRGYGYTF; CDR3 DNA: TGTGCCAGCAGCTTAGTTAATAACAGGGGCTATGGCTACACCTTC
V gene: TRBV5-4; J gene: TRBJ1-5; D gene: -; CDR3 protein: CASSPAGGQGQPQHF; CDR3 DNA: TGTGCCAGCAGCCCCGCGGGGGGCCAAGGTCAGCCCCAGCACTTT
V gene: TRBV7-8; J gene: TRBJ2-7; D gene: -; CDR3 protein: CASSLGHRQSSYEQYF; CDR3 DNA: TGTGCCAGCAGCTTAGGCCACAGACAGAGCTCCTACGAGCAGTACTTC
V gene: TRBV5-1; J gene: TRBJ2-1; D gene: -; CDR3 protein: CASSLVAGSYNEQFF; CDR3 DNA: TGCGCCAGCAGCTTGGTTGCGGGATCCTACAATGAGCAGTTCTTC
V gene: TRBV19; J gene: TRBJ2-5; D gene: TRBD1; CDR3 protein: CASSSPRQGWETQYF; CDR3 DNA: TGTGCCAGTAGTAGCCCCAGACAGGGATGGGAGACCCAGTACTTC
V gene: TRBV7-6; J gene: TRBJ2-5; D gene: TRBD2; CDR3 protein: CASSTTSGSETQYF; CDR3 DNA: TGTGCCAGCAGCACCACAAGCGGGAGTGAGACCCAGTACTTC
V gene: TRBV9; J gene: TRBJ1-1; D gene: -; CDR3 protein: CASSPGGAFF; CDR3 DNA: TGTGCCAGCAGCCCCGGGGGAGCTTTCTTT
V gene: TRBV7-9; J gene: TRBJ1-2; D gene: -; CDR3 protein: CASSLVPGDYGYTF; CDR3 DNA: TGTGCCAGCAGCTTAGTACCAGGGGACTATGGCTACACCTTC
V gene: TRBV5-1; J gene: TRBJ1-2; D gene: TRBD1; CDR3 protein: CASSLGQGGGGYTF; CDR3 DNA: TGCGCCAGCAGCTTGGGACAGGGGGGCGGAGGCTACACCTTC